The rows below give T cell receptor beta chains drawn from one sample of a study of blood T cell repertoires in COVID-19. The data were produced by immunoSEQ multiplex PCR, yet TCRdb's version contains in-frame clones alone and is incomplete. Among just over 150,000 clones, approximately 79% were seen once, and the ten largest hold around 7%. Material for sequencing was peripheral blood. These receptors were collected from a woman aged 35 to 49 with COVID-19, enrolled during active disease. The CDR3 runs from the conserved cysteine through the conserved F or W. A D gene is named only where the DNA matches it firmly. Not all rows give a size; the values are once, few, many and, for expanded clones, a class.

j_call,d_call,clone_size,v_call,cdr3_nt,cdr3_aa
TRBJ1-2,NA,NA,TRBV4-2,TGTGCCAGCAGCCAAGATCGGGGAGCTAACTATGGCTACACCTTC,CASSQDRGANYGYTF
TRBJ2-6,TRBD1,NA,TRBV6-5,TGTGCCAGCAGTATAACAGGGGCTGGGGCCAACGTCCTGACTTTC,CASSITGAGANVLTF
TRBJ2-6,NA,once,TRBV6-6,TGTGCCAGTTGGACAGCCGACATCTCTGGGGCCAACGTCCTGACTTTC,CASWTADISGANVLTF
TRBJ1-1,NA,NA,TRBV4-1,TGCGCCAGCAGCCCCGACGAAGAGGGAGGTACTGAAGCTTTCTTT,CASSPDEEGGTEAFF
TRBJ2-3,TRBD2,NA,TRBV19,TGTGCCAGCAGCCGACTAGCGGGGAGGGGAGATACGCAGTATTTT,CASSRLAGRGDTQYF
TRBJ2-1,NA,NA,TRBV7-3,TGTGCCAGCAGCTTAAGCGCTATGGAGGGCAGCCTGGTCTTC,CASSLSAMEGSLVF
TRBJ2-7,NA,NA,TRBV21-1,TGTGCCAGCAGCAAATACTTTGGGGACAGGGGGCTCCCCGCCTCCTACGAGCAGTACTTC,CASSKYFGDRGLPASYEQYF
TRBJ2-4,NA,NA,TRBV30,TGTGCCTGGAGTGTACTAAGCGGGCTAGCCAAAAACATTCAGTACTTC,CAWSVLSGLAKNIQYF
TRBJ2-4,TRBD2,NA,TRBV5-1,TGCGCCAGCAGTTTTGGACTAGCGGGGAGTGGAGTCTTAAACATTCAGTACTTC,CASSFGLAGSGVLNIQYF
TRBJ2-2,TRBD2,many,TRBV2,TGTGCCAGCAGTGACGGACTAGCGGGGGCCCTCAACACCGGGGAGCTGTTTTTT,CASSDGLAGALNTGELFF
TRBJ1-1,NA,NA,TRBV27,TGTGCCAGCAGTTTGGGGGGTGAAGCTTTCTTT,CASSLGGEAFF